This section outlines one T cell receptor (beta chain) sequence together with its context. This entry is derived from a study of a mutant IDH1 vaccine in newly diagnosed glioma. Study context: Treated patients showed a male proportion of about 60%, a female proportion of around 40%, and a mean age of approximately 40 years. Patients got radiotherapy, temozolomide, or both beforehand, and most got both.

Time point: baseline, week 1 (first vaccination visit). Treatment meaning: pre-vaccination baseline after standard-of-care therapy. Profiled with immunoSEQ multiplex PCR; TCRdb holds only in-frame clones, not every one. The sample records fewer than 45,000 clones, 60% to 80% being singletons. The material sequenced was PBMCs, taken from a glioma patient treated with radiotherapy, temozolomide or both. The clonotype comes from a man aged 35 to 55 with glioma. Some clones in this sample may be carry-over from other donors' samples.

CDR3 amino acids: CASSLDRGAYEQYF. The CDR3 DNA follows: TGTGCCAGCAGCTTAGATCGGGGGGCCTACGAGCAGTACTTC. This chain connects TRBV7-9 to TRBJ2-7; the match to TRBD2 covers 7 bases. Germline CDR1 is SEHNR and CDR2 is FQNEAQ (reference sequence). The CDR3 has 14 residues. J gave up 2 bases and V 1 base, and 2 bases lay outside the gene matches.